The 9 T cell receptor beta chains in this list originate from one sample, sequenced in a study of T cells in Graves' hyperthyroidism and ophthalmopathy. The investigators amplified TCR beta CDR3 regions from RNA transcripts. TCR CDR3 underwent first-round RT-PCR with the HTBI primer set. TCRdb passed the multiplex PCR reads through MiXCR, listing each CDR3 protein once. Here the sample spans 150,000 or so distinct CDR3 sequences, roughly 23% being singletons. Sequenced: blood. Receptor source: a woman aged 50 to 60 with Graves' hyperthyroidism that later progressed to Graves' ophthalmopathy.

This chain uses TRBV28 with TRBJ1-2, with D possibly TRBD1 on 6 matching bases. Germline V gene sequence: CDR1 MDHEN, CDR2 SYDVKM. V shed 5 bases and J shed 7 bases, with 20 bases lying between them. CDR3 length: 15 amino acids. The CDR3 nucleotides read TGTGCCAGCAGTGGAGGGCTCGTGGGGGGCCCTGGCTACACCTTC. Translating it yields CASSGGLVGGPGYTF.

The sample holds a few counts of this clonotype. The chain links TRBV20-1 to TRBJ1-2, with 7 bases lining up with TRBD1. Trimming cost V 6 bases and J 5 bases; bases outside gene matches: 9. The germline CDR1 and CDR2 sequences are DFQATT and SNEGSKA (reference sequence). The CDR3 has 13 amino acids. In DNA form, the CDR3 reads TGCAGTGCGGAAAACAGGGGCCCATATGGCTACACCTTC. Translating gives CSAENRGPYGYTF.

V and J are TRBV28 and TRBJ1-2; 7 nucleotides line up with TRBD1. Trimming cost V 4 bases and J 4 bases; bases outside gene matches: 9. Germline V gene sequence: CDR1 MDHEN, CDR2 SYDVKM. The CDR3 length is 15 residues. The CDR3 nucleotides read TGTGCCAGCAGTTGGCAGGGGGGGCAGGCCTATGGCTACACCTTC. As protein: CASSWQGGQAYGYTF.

This clonotype showed up many times. V and J are TRBV20-1 and TRBJ1-5; D is unclear. This CDR3 has 13 amino acids. V lost 6 bases to trimming and J lost 7 bases, with 16 bases between them. Germline V CDR1 and CDR2: DFQATT, SNEGSKA (reference sequence). Written as DNA, the CDR3 is TGCAGTGCCAGCCTAGGCGTAGAGCAGCCCCAGCATTTT. Protein: CSASLGVEQPQHF.

The chain has TRBV28 and TRBJ2-3; D perhaps matches TRBD2 (6 bases). Trimming took off 3 bases at V and 0 bases at J, with 7 bases between the two ends. Germline V lookup: CDR1 MDHEN, CDR2 SYDVKM. The CDR3 totals 14 residues. In nucleotides, the CDR3 is TGTGCCAGCAGTTTGGAGGGGAGCACAGATACGCAGTATTTT. Its protein product is CASSLEGSTDTQYF.

The V and J genes are TRBV28 and TRBJ1-1; 10 bases match TRBD1. The CDR3 is 17 amino acids. Per the germline V gene, CDR1 is MDHEN and CDR2 is SYDVKM. V lost 5 bases and J lost 1; bases outside the gene matches: 10. The CDR3 loop reads CASSLPAGQGGNTEAFF. CDR3 nucleotides: TGTGCCAGCAGTCTCCCCGCCGGACAGGGGGGGAACACTGAAGCTTTCTTT.

J is TRBJ2-4 and V is TRBV7-8, with D tentatively TRBD1 or TRBD2 (5 bases each). Germline V gene data show CDR1 as SGHVS and CDR2 as FQNEAQ. Between the trimmed V and J ends, which lost 4 bases and 7 bases, there was a span of 11 bases. This CDR3 is 13 amino acids long. CDR3 region: CASSSTEGNIQYF. The DNA of the CDR3 is TGTGCCAGCAGCTCAACAGAGGGGAACATTCAGTACTTC.

The chain carries TRBV9 and TRBJ2-6; D is perhaps TRBD1 or TRBD2 (5 bases each). CDR3 length: 19 residues. V lost 1 base and J 0 bases, leaving 17 bases between the germline ends. CDR1 is SGDLS, CDR2 YYNGEE, per germline. As DNA, the CDR3 is TGTGCCAGCAGCGTACATGCCGGGACCGCAAGCTCTGGGGCCAACGTCCTGACTTTC. Encoded protein: CASSVHAGTASSGANVLTF.

This clonotype has ten or more counts. The gene calls are TRBV27 and TRBJ2-1; 9 positions agree with TRBD1. The V gene's germline CDR1 is MNHEY and CDR2 SMNVEV (reference sequence). J was trimmed by 4 bases and V by 2 bases; bases with no gene match: 6. The CDR3 runs to 16 residues. This CDR3 is CASSLMGQGPYNEQFF. CDR3 bases: TGTGCCAGCAGTTTAATGGGACAGGGCCCGTACAATGAGCAGTTCTTC.